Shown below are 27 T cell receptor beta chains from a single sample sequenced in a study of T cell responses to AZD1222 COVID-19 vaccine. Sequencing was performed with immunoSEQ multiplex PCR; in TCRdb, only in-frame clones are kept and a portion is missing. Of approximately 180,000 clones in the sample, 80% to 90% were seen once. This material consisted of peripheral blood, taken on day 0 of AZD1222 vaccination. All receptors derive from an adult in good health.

DNA of the CDR3: TGTGCCAGCAGTGAAGGGGACGGGAGATATTCCTACGAGCAGTACTTC. Translated: CASSEGDGRYSYEQYF. The V gene is TRBV2, the J gene TRBJ2-7, with a tentative D call TRBD2 (6 bases). The germline gives CDR1 SNHLY, CDR2 FYNNEI. This CDR3 has 16 residues. Trimming shortened V by 1 base and J by 1 base, and 14 bases separated the two germline ends.

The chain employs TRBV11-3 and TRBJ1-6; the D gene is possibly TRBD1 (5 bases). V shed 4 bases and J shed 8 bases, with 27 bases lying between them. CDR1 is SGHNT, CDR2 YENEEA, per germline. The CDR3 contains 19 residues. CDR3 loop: CASSSSSGGGLPLDSPLHF. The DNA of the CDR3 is TGTGCCAGCAGCTCCTCCTCGGGTGGGGGACTCCCGCTCGATTCACCCCTCCACTTT.

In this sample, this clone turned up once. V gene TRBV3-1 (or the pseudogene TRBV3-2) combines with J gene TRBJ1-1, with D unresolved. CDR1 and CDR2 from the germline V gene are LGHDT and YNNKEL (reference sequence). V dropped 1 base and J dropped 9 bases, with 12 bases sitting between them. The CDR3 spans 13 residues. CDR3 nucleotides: TGTGCCAGCAGCCAAGCTTGGGCAGGCCAAGCTTTCTTT. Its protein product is CASSQAWAGQAFF.

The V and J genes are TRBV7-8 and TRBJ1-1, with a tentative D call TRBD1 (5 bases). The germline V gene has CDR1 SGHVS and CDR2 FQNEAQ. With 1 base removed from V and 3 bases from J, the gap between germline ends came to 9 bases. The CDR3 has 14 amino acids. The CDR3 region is CASSLVRADTEAFF. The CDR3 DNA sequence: TGTGCCAGCAGCTTAGTCAGGGCGGACACTGAAGCTTTCTTT.

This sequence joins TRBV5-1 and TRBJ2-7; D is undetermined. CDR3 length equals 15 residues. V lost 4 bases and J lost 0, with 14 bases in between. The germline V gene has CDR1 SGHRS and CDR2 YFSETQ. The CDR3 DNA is TGCGCCAGCAGCCCCCTAGTGGGAAGCTCCTACGAGCAGTACTTC. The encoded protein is CASSPLVGSSYEQYF.

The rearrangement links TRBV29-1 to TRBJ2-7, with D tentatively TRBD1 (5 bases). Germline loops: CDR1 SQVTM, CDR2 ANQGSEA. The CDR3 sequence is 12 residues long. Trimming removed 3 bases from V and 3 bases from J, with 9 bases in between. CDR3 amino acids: CSVETVLYEQYF. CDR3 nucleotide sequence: TGCAGCGTTGAGACAGTTCTCTACGAGCAGTACTTC.

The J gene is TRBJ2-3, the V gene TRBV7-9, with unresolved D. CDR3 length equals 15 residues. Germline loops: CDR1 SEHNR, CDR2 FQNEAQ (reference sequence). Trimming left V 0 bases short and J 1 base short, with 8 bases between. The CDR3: CASSLASTGTDTQYF. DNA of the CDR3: TGTGCCAGCAGCTTAGCCAGTACTGGCACAGATACGCAGTATTTT.

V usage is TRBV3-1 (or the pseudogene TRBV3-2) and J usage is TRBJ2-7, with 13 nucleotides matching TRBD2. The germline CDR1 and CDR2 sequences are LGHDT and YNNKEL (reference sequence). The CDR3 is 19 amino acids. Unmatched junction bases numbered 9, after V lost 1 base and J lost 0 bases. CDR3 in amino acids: CASSQGATSGGRTSYEQYF. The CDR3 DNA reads TGTGCCAGCAGCCAAGGAGCGACTAGCGGGGGGCGGACCTCCTACGAGCAGTACTTC.

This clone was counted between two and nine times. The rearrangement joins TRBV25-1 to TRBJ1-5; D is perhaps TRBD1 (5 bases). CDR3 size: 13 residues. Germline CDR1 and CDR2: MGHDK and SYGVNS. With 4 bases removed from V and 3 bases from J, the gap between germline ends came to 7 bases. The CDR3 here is CASSAGNNQPQHF. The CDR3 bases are TGTGCCAGCAGTGCAGGGAACAATCAGCCCCAGCATTTT.

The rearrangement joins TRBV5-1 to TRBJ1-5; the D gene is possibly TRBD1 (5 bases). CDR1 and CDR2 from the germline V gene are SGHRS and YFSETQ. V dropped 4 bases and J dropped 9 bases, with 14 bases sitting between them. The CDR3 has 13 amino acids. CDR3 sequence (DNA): TGCGCCAGCAGCGCCGGGACCGCCGGGCCCCAGCATTTT. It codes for CASSAGTAGPQHF. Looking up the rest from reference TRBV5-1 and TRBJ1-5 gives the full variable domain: KAGVTQTPRYLIKTRGQQVTLSCSPISGHRSVSWYQQTPGQGLQFLFEYFSETQRNKGNFPGRFSGRQFSNSRSEMNVSTLELGDSALYLCASSAGTAGPQHFGDGTRLSIL.

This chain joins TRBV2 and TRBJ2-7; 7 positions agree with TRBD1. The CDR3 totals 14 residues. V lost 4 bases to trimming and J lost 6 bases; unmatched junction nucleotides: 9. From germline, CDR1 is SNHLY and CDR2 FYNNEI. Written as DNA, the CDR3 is TGTGCCAGCAGTGTTACAGGGGAATTCGGCGAGCAGTACTTC. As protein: CASSVTGEFGEQYF.

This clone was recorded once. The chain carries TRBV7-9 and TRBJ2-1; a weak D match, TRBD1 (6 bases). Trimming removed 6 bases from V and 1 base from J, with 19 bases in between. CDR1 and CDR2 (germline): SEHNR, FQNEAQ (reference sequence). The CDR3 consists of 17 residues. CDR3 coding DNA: TGTGCCAGCAGTCGGACAGCCGCCCTACCTTCCTACAATGAGCAGTTCTTC. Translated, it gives CASSRTAALPSYNEQFF.

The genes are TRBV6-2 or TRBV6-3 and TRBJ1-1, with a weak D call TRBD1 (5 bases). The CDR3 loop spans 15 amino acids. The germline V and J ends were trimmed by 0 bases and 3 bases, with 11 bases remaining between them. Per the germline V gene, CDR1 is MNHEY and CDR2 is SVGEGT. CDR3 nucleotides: TGTGCCAGCAGTTACTCGACAAAAGGGGACACTGAAGCTTTCTTT. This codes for CASSYSTKGDTEAFF.

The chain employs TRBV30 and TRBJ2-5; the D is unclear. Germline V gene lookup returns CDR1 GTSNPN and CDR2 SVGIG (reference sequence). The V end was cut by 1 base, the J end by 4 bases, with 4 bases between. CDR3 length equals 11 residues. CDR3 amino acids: CAWSGLETQYF. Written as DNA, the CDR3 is TGTGCCTGGAGTGGGCTAGAGACCCAGTACTTC.

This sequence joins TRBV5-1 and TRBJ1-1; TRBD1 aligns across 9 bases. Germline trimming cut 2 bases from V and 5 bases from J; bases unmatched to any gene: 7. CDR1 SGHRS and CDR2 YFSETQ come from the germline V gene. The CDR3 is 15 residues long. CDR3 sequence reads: CASSLNRGRGTEAFF. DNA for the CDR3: TGCGCCAGCAGCTTAAACAGGGGGCGCGGGACTGAAGCTTTCTTT. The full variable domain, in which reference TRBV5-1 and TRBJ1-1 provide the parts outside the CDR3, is KAGVTQTPRYLIKTRGQQVTLSCSPISGHRSVSWYQQTPGQGLQFLFEYFSETQRNKGNFPGRFSGRQFSNSRSEMNVSTLELGDSALYLCASSLNRGRGTEAFFGQGTRLTVV.

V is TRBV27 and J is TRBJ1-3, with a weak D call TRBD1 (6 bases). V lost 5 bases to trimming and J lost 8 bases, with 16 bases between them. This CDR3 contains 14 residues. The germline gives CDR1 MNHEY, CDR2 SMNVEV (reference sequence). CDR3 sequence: CASSRTIRGDTIYF. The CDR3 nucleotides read TGTGCCAGCAGTCGTACGATCAGGGGAGACACCATATATTTT.

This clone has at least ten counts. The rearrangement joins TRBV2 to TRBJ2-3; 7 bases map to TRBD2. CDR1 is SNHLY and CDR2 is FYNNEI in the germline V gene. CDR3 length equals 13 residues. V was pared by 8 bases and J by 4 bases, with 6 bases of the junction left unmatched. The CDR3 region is CASRTRVADTQYF. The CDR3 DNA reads TGTGCCAGCCGGACTAGGGTGGCAGATACGCAGTATTTT. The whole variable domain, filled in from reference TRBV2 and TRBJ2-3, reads EPEVTQTPSHQVTQMGQEVILRCVPISNHLYFYWYRQILGQKVEFLVSFYNNEISEKSEIFDDQFSVERPDGSNFTLKIRSTKLEDSAMYFCASRTRVADTQYFGPGTRLTVL.

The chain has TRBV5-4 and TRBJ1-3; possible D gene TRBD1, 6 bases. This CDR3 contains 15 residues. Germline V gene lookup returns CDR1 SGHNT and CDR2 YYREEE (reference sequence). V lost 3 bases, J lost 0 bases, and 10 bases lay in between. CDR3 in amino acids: CASSSPGASGNTIYF. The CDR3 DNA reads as TGTGCCAGCAGCTCCCCAGGGGCCTCTGGAAACACCATATATTTT.

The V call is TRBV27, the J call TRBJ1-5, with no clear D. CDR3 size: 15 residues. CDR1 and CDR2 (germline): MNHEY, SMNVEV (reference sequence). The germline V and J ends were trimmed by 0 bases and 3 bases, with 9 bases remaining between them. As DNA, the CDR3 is TGTGCCAGCAGTTTATCGAGACAAGTCAATCAGCCCCAGCATTTT. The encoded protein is CASSLSRQVNQPQHF.

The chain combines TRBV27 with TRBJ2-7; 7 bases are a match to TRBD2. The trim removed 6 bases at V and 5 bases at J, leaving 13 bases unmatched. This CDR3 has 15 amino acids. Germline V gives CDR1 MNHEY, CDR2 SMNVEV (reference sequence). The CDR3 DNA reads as TGTGCCAGCAGGGCAATAAGGGCGGGAGTCGACGAGCAGTACTTC. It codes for CASRAIRAGVDEQYF.

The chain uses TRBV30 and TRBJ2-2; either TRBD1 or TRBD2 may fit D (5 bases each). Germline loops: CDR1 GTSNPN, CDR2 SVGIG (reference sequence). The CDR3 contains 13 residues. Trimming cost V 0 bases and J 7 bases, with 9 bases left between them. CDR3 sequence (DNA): TGTGCCTGGAGTGTAGAGGGGATCGGGGAGCTGTTTTTT. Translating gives CAWSVEGIGELFF.

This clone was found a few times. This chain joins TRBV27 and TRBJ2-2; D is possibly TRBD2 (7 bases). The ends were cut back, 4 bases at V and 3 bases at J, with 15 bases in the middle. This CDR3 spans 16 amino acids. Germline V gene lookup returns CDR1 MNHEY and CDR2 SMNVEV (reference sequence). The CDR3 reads CASSSGGGGYTGELFF. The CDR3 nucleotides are TGTGCCAGCAGTTCCGGAGGGGGGGGCTACACCGGGGAGCTGTTTTTT.

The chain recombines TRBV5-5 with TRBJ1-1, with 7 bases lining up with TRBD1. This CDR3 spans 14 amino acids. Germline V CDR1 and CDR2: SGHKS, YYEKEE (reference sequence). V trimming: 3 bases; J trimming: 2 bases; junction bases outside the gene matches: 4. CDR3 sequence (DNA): TGTGCCAGCAGCTCGACAGGGATTAACACTGAAGCTTTCTTT. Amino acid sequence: CASSSTGINTEAFF. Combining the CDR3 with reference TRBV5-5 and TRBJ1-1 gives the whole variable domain DAGVTQSPTHLIKTRGQQVTLRCSPISGHKSVSWYQQVLGQGPQFIFQYYEKEERGRGNFPDRFSARQFPNYSSELNVNALLLGDSALYLCASSSTGINTEAFFGQGTRLTVV.

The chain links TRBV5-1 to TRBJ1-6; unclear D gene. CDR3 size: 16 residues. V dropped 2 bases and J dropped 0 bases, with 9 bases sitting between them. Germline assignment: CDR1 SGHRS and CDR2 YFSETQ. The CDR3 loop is CASSFGLGSYNSPLHF. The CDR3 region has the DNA TGCGCCAGCAGCTTCGGGCTGGGCTCCTATAATTCACCCCTCCACTTT.

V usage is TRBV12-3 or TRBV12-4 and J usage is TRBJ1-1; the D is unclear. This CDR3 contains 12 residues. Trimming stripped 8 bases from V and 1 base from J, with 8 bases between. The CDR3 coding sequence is TGTGCCAGCTTCAGGCCGAACACTGAAGCTTTCTTT. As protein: CASFRPNTEAFF.

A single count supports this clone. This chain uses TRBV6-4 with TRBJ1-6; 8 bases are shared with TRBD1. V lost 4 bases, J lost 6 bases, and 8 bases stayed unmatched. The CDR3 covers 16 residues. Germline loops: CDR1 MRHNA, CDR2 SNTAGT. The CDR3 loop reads CASSAHGQGTNSPLHF. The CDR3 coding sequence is TGTGCCAGCAGTGCGCACGGACAGGGAACTAATTCACCCCTCCACTTT.

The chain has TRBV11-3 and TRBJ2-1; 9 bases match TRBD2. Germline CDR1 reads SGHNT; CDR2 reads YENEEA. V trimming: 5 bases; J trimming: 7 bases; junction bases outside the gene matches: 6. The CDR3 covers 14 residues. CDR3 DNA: TGTGCCAGCAGCCGCGGGGGGGCCATAAATGAGCAGTTCTTC. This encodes CASSRGGAINEQFF. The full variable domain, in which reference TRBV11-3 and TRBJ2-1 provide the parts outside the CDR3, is EAGVVQSPRYKIIEKKQPVAFWCNPISGHNTLYWYLQNLGQGPELLIRYENEEAVDDSQLPKDRFSAERLKGVDSTLKIQPAELGDSAVYLCASSRGGAINEQFFGPGTRLTVL.